This TCR beta chain is from a study of T cells expressing NK-cell markers. Study details: Eight donors were sequenced, of whom seven were HCMV-seropositive, while the remaining one was HCMV-seronegative.

TCRdb re-called the 5' RACE reads, yielding one record per CDR3 amino acid sequence without DNA. This listing includes 450,000 to 600,000 distinct CDR3 sequences. Notes on the study in general: One observes that, in a handful of donors, these clonotypes were also the leading ones within the CD3+CD56-NKG2C+ fraction. NKG2C+ dominant clonotypes from several donors made up roughly 1.0-7.5% of CD8+ T cells.

On this clonotype itself: Its matching antigen is unknown.

The CDR3 is 15 residues long. Germline V gene lookup returns CDR1 SGHTA and CDR2 FQGNSA. This chain joins TRBV7-2 and TRBJ2-2. The receptor was isolated from a man younger than 30 in good health. Sequencing was performed on blood T cells: a sorted CD56 or NKG2C T cell subset, CD4+ or CD8+ T cells, or bulk PBMC T cells (not recorded which). CDR3 protein: CASSSQARITGELFF. The whole variable domain, remainder taken from reference TRBV7-2 and TRBJ2-2, is GAGVSQSPSNKVTEKGKDVELRCDPISGHTALYWYRQSLGQGLEFLIYFQGNSAPDKSGLPSDRFSAERTGGSVSTLTIQRTQQEDSAVYLCASSSQARITGELFFGEGSRLTVL.